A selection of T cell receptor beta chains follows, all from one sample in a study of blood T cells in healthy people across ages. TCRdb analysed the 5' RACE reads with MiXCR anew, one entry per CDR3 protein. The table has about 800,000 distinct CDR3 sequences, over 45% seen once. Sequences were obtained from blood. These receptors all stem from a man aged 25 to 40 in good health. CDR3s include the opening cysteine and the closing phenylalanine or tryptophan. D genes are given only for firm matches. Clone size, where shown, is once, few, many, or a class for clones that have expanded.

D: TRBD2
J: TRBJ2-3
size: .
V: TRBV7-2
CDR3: CASSRKTSGGPGTQYF
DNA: TGTGCCAGCAGCCGCAAGACTAGCGGGGGCCCAGGTACGCAGTATTTT

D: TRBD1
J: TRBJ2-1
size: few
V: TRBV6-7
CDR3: CASRDRAWDEQFF
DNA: TGTGCCAGCAGGGACAGGGCCTGGGATGAGCAGTTCTTC

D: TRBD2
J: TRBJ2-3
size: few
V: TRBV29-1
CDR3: CSVVVLAGATDTQYF
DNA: TGCAGCGTTGTTGTCCTAGCGGGAGCCACAGATACGCAGTATTTT

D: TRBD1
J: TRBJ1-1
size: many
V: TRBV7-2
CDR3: CASSLDRGRRAFF
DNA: TGTGCCAGCAGCTTGGACAGGGGCCGACGAGCTTTCTTT

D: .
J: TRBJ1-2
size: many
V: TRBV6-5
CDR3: CASSYSGWGYTF
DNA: TGTGCCAGCAGTTACTCGGGATGGGGCTACACCTTC

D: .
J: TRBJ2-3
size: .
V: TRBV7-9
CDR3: CASTLGFLSGTQYF
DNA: TGTGCCAGCACCCTTGGATTCTTGAGCGGTACGCAGTATTTT

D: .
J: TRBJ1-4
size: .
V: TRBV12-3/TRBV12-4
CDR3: CASTVQSYGKLFF
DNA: TGTGCCAGCACCGTGCAGTCTTATGGAAAACTGTTTTTT

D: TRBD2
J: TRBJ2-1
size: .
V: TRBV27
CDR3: CASSLTSGGWDEQFF
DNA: TGTGCCAGCAGTTTAACCAGCGGGGGGTGGGATGAGCAGTTCTTC

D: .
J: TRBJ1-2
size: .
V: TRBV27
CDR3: CASSSTPYGYTF
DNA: TGTGCCAGCAGCTCGACACCCTATGGCTACACCTTC

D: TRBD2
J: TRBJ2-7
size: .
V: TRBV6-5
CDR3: CASSSGGAAAEQYF
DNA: TGTGCCAGCTCGAGCGGGGGGGCAGCTGCCGAGCAGTACTTC

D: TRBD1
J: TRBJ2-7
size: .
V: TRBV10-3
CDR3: CAIRDSQGIEQYF
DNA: TGTGCCATCCGGGACAGCCAGGGGATCGAGCAGTACTTC

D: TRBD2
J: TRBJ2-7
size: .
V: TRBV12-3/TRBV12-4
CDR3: CASSFQAGGSHYEQYF
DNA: TGTGCCAGCAGTTTCCAAGCGGGAGGGTCCCACTACGAGCAGTACTTC

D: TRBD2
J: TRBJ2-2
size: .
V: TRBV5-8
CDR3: CASNPSGANTGELFF
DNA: TGTGCCAGCAACCCTAGCGGGGCTAACACCGGGGAGCTGTTTTTT

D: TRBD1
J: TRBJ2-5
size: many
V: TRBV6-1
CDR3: CASSEWRGQGTETQYF
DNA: TGTGCCAGCAGTGAATGGCGAGGACAGGGAACAGAGACCCAGTACTTC

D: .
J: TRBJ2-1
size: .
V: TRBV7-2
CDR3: CASSLITGYQGQFF
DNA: TGTGCCAGCAGCTTAATAACCGGCTACCAAGGGCAGTTCTTC

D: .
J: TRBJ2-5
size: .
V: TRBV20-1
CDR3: CSASHGQGETQYF
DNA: TGCAGTGCTAGTCACGGGCAGGGCGAGACCCAGTACTTC

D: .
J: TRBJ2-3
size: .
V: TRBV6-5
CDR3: CASSYSNLLDTQYF
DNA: TGTGCCAGCAGTTACTCGAATCTTCTGGATACGCAGTATTTT

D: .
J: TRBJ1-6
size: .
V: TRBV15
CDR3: CATSRDGSYNSPLHF
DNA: TGTGCCACCAGCAGAGATGGCTCCTATAATTCACCCCTCCACTTT

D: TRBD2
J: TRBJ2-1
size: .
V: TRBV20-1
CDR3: CSATRASGGANEQFF
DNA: TGCAGTGCTACCCGGGCTAGCGGGGGGGCCAATGAGCAGTTCTTC

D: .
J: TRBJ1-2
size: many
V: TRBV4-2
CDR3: CASSQAVGANYGYTF
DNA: TGTGCCAGCAGCCAAGCGGTCGGTGCCAACTATGGCTACACCTTC

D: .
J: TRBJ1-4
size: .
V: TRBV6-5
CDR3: CASSYTGRGRTTNEKLFF
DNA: TGTGCCAGCAGTTACACAGGGCGGGGAAGAACAACTAATGAAAAACTGTTTTTT

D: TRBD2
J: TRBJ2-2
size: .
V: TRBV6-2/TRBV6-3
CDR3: CASSYGLRGAGELFF
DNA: TGTGCCAGCAGTTACGGCCTTCGGGGGGCCGGGGAGCTGTTTTTT

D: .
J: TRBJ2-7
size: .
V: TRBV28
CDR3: CASTLTAPYEQYF
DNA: TGTGCCAGCACCCTGACAGCCCCCTACGAGCAGTACTTC

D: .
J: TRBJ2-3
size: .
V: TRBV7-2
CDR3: CASFSGASTDTQYF
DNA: TGTGCCAGCTTTTCAGGGGCCTCCACAGATACGCAGTATTTT

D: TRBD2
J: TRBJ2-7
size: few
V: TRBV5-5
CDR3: CASSLRGDGEQYF
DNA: TGTGCCAGCAGCTTGCGGGGGGATGGCGAGCAGTACTTC

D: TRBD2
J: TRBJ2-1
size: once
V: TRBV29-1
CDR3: CSVEGLAGVASYNEQFF
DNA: TGCAGCGTTGAAGGCCTAGCGGGAGTGGCCTCCTACAATGAGCAGTTCTTC

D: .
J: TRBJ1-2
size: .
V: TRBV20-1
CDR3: CSARSGGPYGYTF
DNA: TGCAGTGCTAGATCCGGGGGGCCCTATGGCTACACCTTC

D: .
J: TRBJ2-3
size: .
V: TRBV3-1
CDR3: CASSQYRSTDTQYF
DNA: TGTGCCAGCAGCCAATACCGGAGCACAGATACGCAGTATTTT

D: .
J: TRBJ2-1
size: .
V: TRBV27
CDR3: CASSTGRTYDNEQFF
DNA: TGTGCCAGCAGTACCGGACGGACCTATGACAATGAGCAGTTCTTC

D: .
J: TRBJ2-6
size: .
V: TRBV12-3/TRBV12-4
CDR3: CASLPGTGANVLTF
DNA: TGTGCCAGCCTCCCGGGGACTGGGGCCAACGTCCTGACTTTC

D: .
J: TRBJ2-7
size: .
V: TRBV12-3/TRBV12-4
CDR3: CASSVSPAYEQYF
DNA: TGTGCCAGCAGTGTATCCCCAGCCTACGAGCAGTACTTC

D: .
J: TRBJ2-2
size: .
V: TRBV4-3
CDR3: CASSQGAVANTGELFF
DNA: TGCGCCAGCAGCCAAGGAGCAGTGGCGAACACCGGGGAGCTGTTTTTT

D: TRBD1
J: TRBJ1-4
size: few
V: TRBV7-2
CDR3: CASSPRQGVEKLFF
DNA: TGTGCCAGCAGCCCGCGACAGGGTGTTGAAAAACTGTTTTTT

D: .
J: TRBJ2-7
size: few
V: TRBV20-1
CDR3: CSAERQASYEQYF
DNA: TGCAGTGCTGAAAGACAGGCCTCCTACGAGCAGTACTTC

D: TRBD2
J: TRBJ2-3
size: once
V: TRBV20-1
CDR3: CSARDAGGGTDTQYF
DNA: TGCAGTGCTAGAGATGCGGGAGGGGGGACAGATACGCAGTATTTT

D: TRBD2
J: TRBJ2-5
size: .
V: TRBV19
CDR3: CASRTSGSWQETQYF
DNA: TGTGCCAGTAGGACTAGCGGGAGTTGGCAAGAGACCCAGTACTTC